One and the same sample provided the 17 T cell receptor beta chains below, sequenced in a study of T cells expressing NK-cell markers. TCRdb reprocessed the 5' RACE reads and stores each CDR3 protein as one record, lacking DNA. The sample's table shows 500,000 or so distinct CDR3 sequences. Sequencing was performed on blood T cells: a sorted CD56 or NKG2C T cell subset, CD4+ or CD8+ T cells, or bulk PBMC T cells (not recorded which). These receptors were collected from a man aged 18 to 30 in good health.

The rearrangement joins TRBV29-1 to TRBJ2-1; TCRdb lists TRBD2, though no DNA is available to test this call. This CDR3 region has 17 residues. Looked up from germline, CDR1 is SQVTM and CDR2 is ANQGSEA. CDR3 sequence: CSVEVPGLAGGLNEQFF.

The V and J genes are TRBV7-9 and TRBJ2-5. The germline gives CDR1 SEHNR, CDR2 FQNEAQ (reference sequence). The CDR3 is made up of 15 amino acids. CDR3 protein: CASSLWETLQETQYF.

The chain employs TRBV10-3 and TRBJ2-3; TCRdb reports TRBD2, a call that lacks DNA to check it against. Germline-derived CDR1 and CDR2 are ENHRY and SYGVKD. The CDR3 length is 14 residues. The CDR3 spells CAITEGVGTDTQYF.

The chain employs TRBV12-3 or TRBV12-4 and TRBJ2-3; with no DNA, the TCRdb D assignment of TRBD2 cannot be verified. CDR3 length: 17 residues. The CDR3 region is CASSLGGGAGRTDTQYF.

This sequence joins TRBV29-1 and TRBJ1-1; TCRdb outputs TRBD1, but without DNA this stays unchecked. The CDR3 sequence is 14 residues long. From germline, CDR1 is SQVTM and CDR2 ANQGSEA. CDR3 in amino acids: CSVDLQGANTEAFF.

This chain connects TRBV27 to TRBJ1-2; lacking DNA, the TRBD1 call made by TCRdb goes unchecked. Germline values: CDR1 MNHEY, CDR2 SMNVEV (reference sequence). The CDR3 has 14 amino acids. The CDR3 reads CASSSGPRPYGYTF.

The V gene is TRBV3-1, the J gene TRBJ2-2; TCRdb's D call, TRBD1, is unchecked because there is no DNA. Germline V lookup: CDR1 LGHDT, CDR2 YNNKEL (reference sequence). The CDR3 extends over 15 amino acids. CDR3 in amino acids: CASSQAIWGGGELFF. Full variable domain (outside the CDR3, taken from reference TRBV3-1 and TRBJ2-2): DTAVSQTPKYLVTQMGNDKSIKCEQNLGHDTMYWYKQDSKKFLKIMFSYNNKELIINETVPNRFSPKSPDKAHLNLHINSLELGDSAVYFCASSQAIWGGGELFFGEGSRLTVL.

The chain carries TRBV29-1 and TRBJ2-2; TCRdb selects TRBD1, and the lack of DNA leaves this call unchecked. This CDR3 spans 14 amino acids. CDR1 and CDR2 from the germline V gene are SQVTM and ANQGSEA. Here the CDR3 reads CSVARDRDTGELFF.

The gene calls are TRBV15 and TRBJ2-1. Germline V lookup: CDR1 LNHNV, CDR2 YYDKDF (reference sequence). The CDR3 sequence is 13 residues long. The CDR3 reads CATSRDSGYEQFF.

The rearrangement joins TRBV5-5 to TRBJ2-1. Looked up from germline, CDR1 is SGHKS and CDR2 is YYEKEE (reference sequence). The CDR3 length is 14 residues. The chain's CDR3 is CASSREAPYNEQFF.

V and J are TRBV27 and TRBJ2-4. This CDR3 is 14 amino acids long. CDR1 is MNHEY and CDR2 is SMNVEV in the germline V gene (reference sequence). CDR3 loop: CASSLSNSKNIQYF.

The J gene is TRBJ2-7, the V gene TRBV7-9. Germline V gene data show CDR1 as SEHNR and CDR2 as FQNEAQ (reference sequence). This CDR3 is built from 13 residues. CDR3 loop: CASTGVSSYEQYF.

CDR3 residues: CASSLGRDRVDEQYF. The chain couples TRBV7-6 to TRBJ2-7; TCRdb's D gene call, TRBD1, goes unchecked for lack of DNA. Germline CDR1 is SGHVS and CDR2 is FNYEAQ. The CDR3 loop spans 15 amino acids. Using reference TRBV7-6 and TRBJ2-7 for the parts outside the CDR3, the full variable domain is GAGVSQSPRYKVTKRGQDVALRCDPISGHVSLYWYRQALGQGPEFLTYFNYEAQQDKSGLPNDRFSAERPEGSISTLTIQRTEQRDSAMYRCASSLGRDRVDEQYFGPGTRLTVT.

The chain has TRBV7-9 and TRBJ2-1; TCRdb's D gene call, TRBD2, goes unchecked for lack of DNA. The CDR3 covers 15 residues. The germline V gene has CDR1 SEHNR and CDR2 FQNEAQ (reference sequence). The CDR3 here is CAQGLPGLPYNEQFF.

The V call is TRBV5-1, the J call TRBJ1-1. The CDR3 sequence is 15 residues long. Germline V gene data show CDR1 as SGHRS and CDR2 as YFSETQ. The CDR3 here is CASSLIGDSNTEAFF.

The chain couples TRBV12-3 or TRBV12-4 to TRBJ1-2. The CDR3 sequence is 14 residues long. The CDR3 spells CASSLHSREYGYTF.

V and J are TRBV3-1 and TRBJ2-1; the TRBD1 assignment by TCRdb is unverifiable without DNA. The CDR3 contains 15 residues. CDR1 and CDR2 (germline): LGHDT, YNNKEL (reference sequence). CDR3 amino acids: CASSQIQGSKNEQFF.